Listed below are T cell receptor beta chains from one sample, sequenced in a study of lymphopenia after photon versus proton radiotherapy. Data came from immunoSEQ multiplex PCR; TCRdb stores just in-frame clones and leaves some out. The data hold around 70,000 clones, with more than 75% observed a single time. The source was peripheral blood, collected from a patient treated with photon-based radiotherapy. The receptor set was obtained from a woman in her 70s with pancreatic cancer. Both conserved end residues are part of each CDR3. D genes are given only for firm matches. For some rows the clone size is stated as once, few or many, or as a class when expanded; others skip it.

j_gene,abundance,d_gene,v_gene,CDR3nt,CDR3aa
TRBJ2-3,once,.,TRBV27,TGTGCCACCGGGTTTGGGAATAGCGGCACAGATACGCAGTATTTT,CATGFGNSGTDTQYF
TRBJ2-1,.,TRBD2,TRBV7-3,TGTGCCAGCAGCTTACGGACTAGCTGGCCCCCCAATGAGCAGTTCTTC,CASSLRTSWPPNEQFF
TRBJ1-2,.,.,TRBV27,TGTGCCAGCAGTTTCGGCCAGTCGTATGGCTACACCTTC,CASSFGQSYGYTF
TRBJ1-3,.,.,TRBV19,TGTGCCAGTAGTATAGATGGCGACAGGCGAAACACCATATATTTT,CASSIDGDRRNTIYF
TRBJ2-2,medium-sized,.,TRBV5-4,TGTGCCAGCAGCCCTGACCCGGGACACATCACCGGGGAGCTGTTTTTT,CASSPDPGHITGELFF
TRBJ2-1,.,.,TRBV28,TGTGCCAGCAGTGTAGACAGCCAGTCCTACAATGAGCAGTTCTTC,CASSVDSQSYNEQFF
TRBJ1-2,.,.,TRBV7-2,TGTGCCAGTACCCGACAGAACCATGGCTACACCTTC,CASTRQNHGYTF
TRBJ2-5,.,TRBD2,TRBV5-6,TGTGCCAGCAGCTTCTATACTAGCGGGAGGGCCGGTGAGACCCAGTACTTC,CASSFYTSGRAGETQYF
TRBJ1-1,.,.,TRBV5-1,TGCGCCAGCAGCACCTCTAGGTCCCACCCCAGTGAAGCTTTCTTT,CASSTSRSHPSEAFF
TRBJ2-6,.,.,TRBV29-1,TGCAGCGTTGAAGATCCCAGGGTCGGGGCCAACGTCCTGACTTTC,CSVEDPRVGANVLTF
TRBJ2-3,.,.,TRBV7-3,TGTGCCAGCAACAACCACCCAGTGGATACGCAGTATTTT,CASNNHPVDTQYF
TRBJ2-7,.,TRBD2,TRBV4-1,TGCGCCAGCAGCCAAGGTTTTACGGGAGGCAGGGAAGAGCAGTACTTC,CASSQGFTGGREEQYF
TRBJ2-7,.,.,TRBV5-4,TGTGCCAGCAGCTTGAGGGGGGCACTCTACGAGCAGTACTTC,CASSLRGALYEQYF
TRBJ2-7,.,.,TRBV19,TGTGCCAGTATCGTAGACGGTAGGGGAATATACGAGCAGTACTTC,CASIVDGRGIYEQYF
TRBJ1-5,.,TRBD1,TRBV7-8,TGTGCCAGCAGCTTAGCCCAGGACAGGGGATTTCAGCCCCAGCATTTT,CASSLAQDRGFQPQHF
TRBJ2-7,.,.,TRBV30,TGTGCCTGGAGTGCTCCCGTGGTGGACGAGCAGTACTTC,CAWSAPVVDEQYF
TRBJ1-1,.,.,TRBV28,TGTGCCAGCAGTCTAACAGTCCGGAACACTGAAGCTTTCTTT,CASSLTVRNTEAFF
TRBJ2-6,.,.,TRBV10-2,TGCGCCAGCGGGGCGTCTGCGAACTCTGGGGCCAACGTCCTGACTTTC,CASGASANSGANVLTF
TRBJ2-7,few,.,TRBV4-3,TGCGCCAGCAGCCAAGAGTACGGGGTCTCCTACGAGCAGTACTTC,CASSQEYGVSYEQYF
TRBJ2-3,once,.,TRBV6-5,TGTGCCAGCAGGGCCCGGTTTAGCGGAGATACGCAGTATTTT,CASRARFSGDTQYF
TRBJ2-3,.,TRBD2,TRBV6-6,TGTGCCAGCGACCAAGCGGGAGGCACAGATACGCAGTATTTT,CASDQAGGTDTQYF
TRBJ2-1,.,TRBD1,TRBV11-1,TGTGCCAGCAGCTTGGCCGGACAGGGGAGCGAGCAGTTCTTC,CASSLAGQGSEQFF
TRBJ1-5,few,.,TRBV19,TGTGCCAGTAGCTACCTTAGCAATCAGCCCCAGCATTTT,CASSYLSNQPQHF
TRBJ2-1,.,TRBD2,TRBV11-1,TGTGCCAGCAGTACTAGCGGCCAACACAATGAGCAGTTCTTC,CASSTSGQHNEQFF
TRBJ2-1,once,TRBD1,TRBV9,TGTGCCAGCAGCGTAGCTCCGGACAGGGTCAATGAGCAGTTCTTC,CASSVAPDRVNEQFF
TRBJ2-5,.,.,TRBV20-1,TGCAGTGCTGAGGACCTAGAGACCCAGTACTTC,CSAEDLETQYF
TRBJ2-7,.,.,TRBV28,TGTGCCAGCAGTTTAGTCGCTGGCTACGAGCAGTACTTC,CASSLVAGYEQYF